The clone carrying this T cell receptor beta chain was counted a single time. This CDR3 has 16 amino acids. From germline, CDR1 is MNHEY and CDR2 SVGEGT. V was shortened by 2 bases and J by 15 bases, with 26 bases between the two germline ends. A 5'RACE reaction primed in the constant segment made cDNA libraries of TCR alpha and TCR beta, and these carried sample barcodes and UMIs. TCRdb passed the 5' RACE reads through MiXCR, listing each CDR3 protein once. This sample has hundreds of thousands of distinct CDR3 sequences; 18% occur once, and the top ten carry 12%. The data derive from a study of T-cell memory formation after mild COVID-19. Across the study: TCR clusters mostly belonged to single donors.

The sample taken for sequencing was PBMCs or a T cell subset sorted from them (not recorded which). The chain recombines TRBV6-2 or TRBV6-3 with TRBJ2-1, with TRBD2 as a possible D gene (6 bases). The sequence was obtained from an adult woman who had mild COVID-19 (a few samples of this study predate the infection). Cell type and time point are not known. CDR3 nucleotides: TGTGCCAGCAGTTACAATCCCGGGACTCCTTCAGATCCGTGGTTCTTC. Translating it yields CASSYNPGTPSDPWFF.